The 30 T cell receptor beta chains below were found in one sample sequenced in a study of blood T cell repertoires in COVID-19. Assay: immunoSEQ multiplex PCR; the TCRdb copy retains only in-frame clones and omits some. The sample holds under 60,000 clones, roughly 90% seen once. The sequenced sample was peripheral blood. Receptors originate from a human donor with acute or convalescent COVID-19. The donor label of this sample is uncertain.

The chain couples TRBV28 to TRBJ2-4, with 9 bases matching TRBD1. This CDR3 comprises 16 residues. The V gene end was trimmed by 5 bases and the J gene end by 8 bases; junction bases not matched to a gene: 13. CDR1 and CDR2 (germline): MDHEN, SYDVKM. The CDR3 here is CASSAPRDREGDIQYF. CDR3 DNA sequence: TGTGCCAGCAGTGCCCCCCGGGACAGGGAGGGGGACATTCAGTACTTC.

The CDR3 loop is CASSLSAGGQHEQYF. The CDR3 DNA follows: TGTGCCAGCAGCTTAAGTGCGGGAGGGCAGCACGAGCAGTACTTC. The chain links TRBV11-1 to TRBJ2-7; TRBD2 agrees at 9 bases. The germline CDR1 and CDR2 sequences are SGHAT and FQDESV (reference sequence). Trimming cost V 2 bases and J 5 bases; bases outside gene matches: 7. The CDR3 extends over 15 amino acids.

The chain joins TRBV28 to TRBJ1-2; D possibly corresponds to TRBD1 (6 bases). There are 13 residues in the CDR3. V lost 3 bases and J 8 bases, leaving 13 bases between the germline ends. Germline CDR1 and CDR2: MDHEN and SYDVKM. In DNA, the CDR3 is TGTGCCAGCAGTTTGTTTACAGGGTTCGGCTACACCTTC. This codes for CASSLFTGFGYTF.

The chain employs TRBV11-3 and TRBJ2-7, with TRBD1 identical over 10 bases. The CDR3 is 12 residues long. CDR1 is SGHNT, CDR2 YENEEA, per germline. V dropped 6 bases and J dropped 7; count of bases not matched to a gene: 3. CDR3 protein: CASRGTGEEQYF. The CDR3 nucleotides are TGTGCCAGCAGGGGGACAGGGGAAGAGCAGTACTTC.

The chain combines TRBV5-4 with TRBJ1-6; a possible D gene is TRBD1 (5 bases). The V gene's germline CDR1 is SGHNT and CDR2 YYREEE (reference sequence). The V and J ends lost 4 bases and 9 bases respectively, with 17 bases between them. The CDR3 has 15 amino acids. CDR3 nucleotide sequence: TGTGCCAGCAGCCATCGGGCAGGGCCTTCTTCACCCCTCCACTTT. Its translation: CASSHRAGPSSPLHF.

The rearrangement uses TRBV12-5 and TRBJ2-5; TRBD1 matches 8 bases. This CDR3 comprises 16 residues. CDR1 is LGHNT, CDR2 FRNRAP, per germline. Trimming at V came to 1 base and at J to 4 bases, leaving 8 bases not matched to a gene. CDR3 sequence (DNA): TGTGCTAGTGGTTTGGGTGGACAGGGATGGGTAGAGACCCAGTACTTC. Residues: CASGLGGQGWVETQYF. The whole variable domain, remainder taken from reference TRBV12-5 and TRBJ2-5, is DARVTQTPRHKVTEMGQEVTMRCQPILGHNTVFWYRQTMMQGLELLAYFRNRAPLDDSGMPKDRFSAEMPDATLATLKIQPSEPRDSAVYFCASGLGGQGWVETQYFGPGTRLLVL.

This clone was counted at least ten times. This sequence joins TRBV4-2 and TRBJ1-1, with 9 bases lining up with TRBD1. Unmatched junction bases numbered 2, after V lost 4 bases and J lost 2 bases. Looked up from germline, CDR1 is LGHNA and CDR2 is YNFKEQ. The CDR3 contains 14 residues. CDR3 sequence: CASSPDRGNTEAFF. The CDR3 DNA sequence: TGTGCCAGCAGCCCGGACAGGGGAAACACTGAAGCTTTCTTT.

In nucleotides, the CDR3 is TGTGCCAGCAGCCGCCTGCCGGGGGATGAAAAACTGTTTTTT. Its protein is CASSRLPGDEKLFF. The chain joins TRBV3-1 (or the pseudogene TRBV3-2) to TRBJ1-4, with D perhaps TRBD1 (5 bases). The germline gives CDR1 LGHDT, CDR2 YNNKEL (reference sequence). This CDR3 is 14 amino acids long. V was trimmed by 4 bases and J by 6 bases, leaving 12 bases between them.

The rearrangement links TRBV10-2 to TRBJ2-7; D remains unclear. Deletions cut 10 bases from V and 1 base from J, with 8 bases between. The CDR3 extends over 11 amino acids. Per germline, CDR1 WSHSY and CDR2 SAAADI. CDR3 region: CATSVSYEQYF. For the CDR3, the DNA is TGCGCCACCTCTGTTTCCTACGAGCAGTACTTC.

The rearrangement links TRBV11-3 to TRBJ2-1; D gene ambiguous. The germline V and J ends were trimmed by 1 base and 8 bases, with 3 bases remaining between them. CDR3 length: 11 amino acids. CDR1 is SGHNT, CDR2 YENEEA, per germline. This CDR3 reads CASSLGHEQFF. The CDR3, as DNA: TGTGCCAGCAGCTTAGGGCATGAGCAGTTCTTC.

This clone was detected once. The chain couples TRBV27 to TRBJ1-2; the D is unclear. The V gene's germline CDR1 is MNHEY and CDR2 SMNVEV (reference sequence). This CDR3 spans 13 amino acids. Trimming cost V 6 bases and J 0 bases, with 8 bases left between them. In DNA form, the CDR3 reads TGTGCCAGCAGGGGGAGGCCTAACTATGGCTACACCTTC. This sequence encodes CASRGRPNYGYTF.

The chain is built from TRBV2 and TRBJ2-5; the match to TRBD2 covers 8 bases. Germline values: CDR1 SNHLY, CDR2 FYNNEI. CDR3 size: 15 residues. V shed 7 bases and J 5 bases; nucleotides not matched to a gene: 12. The CDR3 protein is CASTTRGGARETQYF. The CDR3 coding sequence is TGTGCCAGCACCACTCGGGGGGGGGCGCGCGAGACCCAGTACTTC.

This clone has only a few counts. The V gene is TRBV7-9, the J gene TRBJ2-2; maybe TRBD1 (5 bases). The CDR3 has 14 amino acids. V lost 3 bases and J lost 6, with 11 bases in between. The germline CDR1 and CDR2 sequences are SEHNR and FQNEAQ (reference sequence). The CDR3 coding sequence is TGTGCCAGCAGCTTGTCAGGGTATTCCGGGGAGCTGTTTTTT. Encoded protein: CASSLSGYSGELFF.

Only one count was recorded for this clone. The rearrangement uses TRBV7-2 and TRBJ2-6, with no clear D. Trimming removed 3 bases from V and 0 bases from J, with 6 bases in between. Germline V CDR1 and CDR2: SGHTA, FQGNSA. This CDR3 contains 15 residues. The CDR3 here is CASSFKSSGANVLTF. DNA of the CDR3: TGTGCCAGCAGCTTCAAATCCTCTGGGGCCAACGTCCTGACTTTC.

The chain joins TRBV4-1 to TRBJ2-6; perhaps TRBD2 as D (5 bases). The ends were cut back, 0 bases at V and 0 bases at J, with 9 bases in the middle. The CDR3 covers 17 residues. In germline, CDR1 is MGHRA, CDR2 YSYEKL. The CDR3 sequence is CASSQDGLNSGANVLTF. The CDR3 region has the DNA TGCGCCAGCAGCCAAGATGGACTCAACTCTGGGGCCAACGTCCTGACTTTC.

The CDR3 coding sequence is TGCAGCGTAGGGGGATCGGCTTGGACTGAAGCTTTCTTT. Protein sequence: CSVGGSAWTEAFF. The chain links TRBV29-1 to TRBJ1-1; possible D gene TRBD1, 6 bases. The germline V gene has CDR1 SQVTM and CDR2 ANQGSEA. The CDR3 covers 13 residues. V lost 6 bases and J 5 bases, leaving 16 bases between the germline ends.

The V and J genes are TRBV5-1 and TRBJ2-3, with TRBD2 as a possible D gene (5 bases). With 5 bases removed from V and 0 bases from J, the gap between germline ends came to 13 bases. This CDR3 is built from 15 residues. Per the germline V gene, CDR1 is SGHRS and CDR2 is YFSETQ. This CDR3 reads CASRSELGSTDTQYF. CDR3 DNA sequence: TGCGCCAGCAGATCTGAACTAGGAAGCACAGATACGCAGTATTTT.

This clone was seen at least ten times. The chain combines TRBV28 with TRBJ1-3; D is ambiguous. Germline values: CDR1 MDHEN, CDR2 SYDVKM. The CDR3 is made up of 15 amino acids. V lost 2 bases and J lost 0, with 8 bases in between. The DNA of the CDR3 is TGTGCCAGCAGTTTAGGAACTAGCTCTGGAAACACCATATATTTT. This codes for CASSLGTSSGNTIYF.

V and J are TRBV19 and TRBJ2-2; no firm D call. Germline CDR1 LNHDA, CDR2 SQIVND (reference sequence). The CDR3 loop spans 14 amino acids. V was shortened by 5 bases and J by 0 bases, with 7 bases between the two germline ends. CDR3 in amino acids: CASSDTPNTGELFF. The CDR3, as DNA: TGTGCCAGTAGTGACACACCGAACACCGGGGAGCTGTTTTTT.

The chain links TRBV5-1 to TRBJ1-2; the D gene is possibly TRBD1 (6 bases). CDR3 length: 14 residues. V was shortened by 0 bases and J by 6 bases, with 12 bases between the two germline ends. Germline V lookup: CDR1 SGHRS, CDR2 YFSETQ. The chain's CDR3 is CASSLGPGVNGYTF. As DNA, the CDR3 is TGCGCCAGCAGCTTGGGCCCAGGGGTTAATGGCTACACCTTC.

This clone was seen a few times. The chain uses TRBV19 and TRBJ1-5, with no clear D. CDR3 size: 14 residues. Per the germline V gene, CDR1 is LNHDA and CDR2 is SQIVND (reference sequence). The ends were cut back, 3 bases at V and 1 base at J, with 7 bases in the middle. Here the CDR3 DNA reads TGTGCCAGTAGTATTGGTCGGAGCAATCAGCCCCAGCATTTT. Translation gives CASSIGRSNQPQHF.

V and J are TRBV6-5 and TRBJ2-1, with 10 bases fitting TRBD1. The germline V gene encodes CDR1 MNHEY and CDR2 SVGAGI. The trim removed 6 bases at V and 7 bases at J, leaving 9 bases unmatched. The length of the CDR3 is 15 residues. The CDR3, as DNA: TGTGCCAGCAGGCGGACAGGGGGTGCGAGAAATGAGCAGTTCTTC. Translated, it gives CASRRTGGARNEQFF.

V is TRBV6-5 and J is TRBJ1-2; 10 nucleotides align to TRBD1. J lost 6 bases, V lost 0 bases, and 4 bases had no gene match. Germline V CDR1 and CDR2: MNHEY, SVGAGI. The CDR3 sequence is 15 residues long. The CDR3 loop is CASSYSGQGKNGYTF. CDR3 bases: TGTGCCAGCAGTTACTCGGGACAGGGGAAGAATGGCTACACCTTC.

The J gene is TRBJ2-6, the V gene TRBV6-5; the D gene is possibly TRBD2 (7 bases). V shed 2 bases and J shed 3 bases, with 11 bases lying between them. CDR3 length: 16 residues. Per germline, CDR1 MNHEY and CDR2 SVGAGI. CDR3 in amino acids: CASSYRGAGGANVLTF. The CDR3 DNA reads TGTGCCAGCAGTTACCGGGGGGCTGGTGGGGCCAACGTCCTGACTTTC.

The gene calls are TRBV19 and TRBJ1-5; possibly TRBD1 for D (6 bases). The CDR3 is made up of 16 amino acids. Germline lookup yields CDR1 LNHDA and CDR2 SQIVND (reference sequence). V lost 10 bases and J 0 bases, leaving 19 bases between the germline ends. The CDR3 DNA sequence: TGTGCCACCCTTCGGGGGGGAGGGGGTAGCAATCAGCCCCAGCATTTT. This translates into CATLRGGGGSNQPQHF.

The chain employs TRBV28 and TRBJ1-5, with D unresolved. Trimming took 5 bases from V and 0 from J, leaving 8 bases between them. Germline CDR1 MDHEN, CDR2 SYDVKM. The CDR3 contains 14 residues. The CDR3 region is CASSITYSNQPQHF. In DNA, the CDR3 is TGTGCCAGCAGTATCACTTATAGCAATCAGCCCCAGCATTTT.

The chain carries TRBV21-1 and TRBJ2-1; the listed D gene, TRBD2, was not tested against the DNA. TRBV21-1 is noted as a pseudogene. This CDR3 region has 15 residues. The CDR3 region is CASSQRGSSYNEQFF. DNA of the CDR3: TGTGCCAGCAGCCAGCGGGGGAGCTCCTACAATGAGCAGTTCTTC.

The CDR3 DNA is TGTGCCAGCAGCGCAACGGGACTAGCGGACGAGCAGTACTTC. Protein: CASSATGLADEQYF. The rearrangement joins TRBV9 to TRBJ2-7; TRBD2 aligns across 11 bases. J lost 5 bases, V lost 3 bases, and 4 bases had no gene match. This CDR3 contains 14 residues. CDR1 is SGDLS, CDR2 YYNGEE, per germline.

The chain combines TRBV9 with TRBJ2-7; 7 positions agree with TRBD2. Germline V gene sequence: CDR1 SGDLS, CDR2 YYNGEE. CDR3 size: 12 residues. V gave up 10 bases and J gave up 8 bases; unmatched junction bases: 12. CDR3 sequence reads: CAFRGVRSQQYF. In DNA form, the CDR3 reads TGTGCCTTCCGGGGGGTACGTAGTCAGCAGTACTTC. Variable domain in full (rest from reference TRBV9 and TRBJ2-7): DSGVTQTPKHLITATGQRVTLRCSPRSGDLSVYWYQQSLDQGLQFLIQYYNGEERAKGNILERFSAQQFPDLHSELNLSSLELGDSALYFCAFRGVRSQQYFGPGTRLTVT.

The J gene is TRBJ2-7, the V gene TRBV11-3, with 7 nucleotides matching TRBD2. Germline V lookup: CDR1 SGHNT, CDR2 YENEEA. J lost 7 bases, V lost 0 bases, and 12 bases had no gene match. The length of the CDR3 is 16 residues. The DNA for the CDR3 is TGTGCCAGCAGCTTAGAGGGGTCTAGCGGCCCGGAGGAGCAGTACTTC. Translated: CASSLEGSSGPEEQYF.